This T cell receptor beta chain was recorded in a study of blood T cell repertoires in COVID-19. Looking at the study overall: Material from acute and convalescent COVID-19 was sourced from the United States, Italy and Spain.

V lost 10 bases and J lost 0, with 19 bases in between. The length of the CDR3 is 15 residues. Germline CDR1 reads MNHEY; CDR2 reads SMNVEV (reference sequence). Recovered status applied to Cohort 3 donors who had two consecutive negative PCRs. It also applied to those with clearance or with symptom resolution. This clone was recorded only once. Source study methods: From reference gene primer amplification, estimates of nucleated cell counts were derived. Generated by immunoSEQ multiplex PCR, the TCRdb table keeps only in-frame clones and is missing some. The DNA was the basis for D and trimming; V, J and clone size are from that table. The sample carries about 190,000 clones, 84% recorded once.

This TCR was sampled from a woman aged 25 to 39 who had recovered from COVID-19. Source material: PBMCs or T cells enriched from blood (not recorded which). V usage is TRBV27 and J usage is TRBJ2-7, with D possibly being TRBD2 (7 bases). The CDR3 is CATTSGGPSSYEQYF. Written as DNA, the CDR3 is TGTGCCACCACATCGGGGGGCCCGAGCTCCTACGAGCAGTACTTC.